This T cell receptor beta chain was sequenced during a study of T cell responses to AZD1222 COVID-19 vaccine. As for the study in general: Combined were second doses at about 4 or about 12 weeks.

TCRdb's table, derived via immunoSEQ multiplex PCR, lists solely in-frame clones and lacks some. Among 120,000 or so clones listed, approximately 83% were seen once. General observations from the study: Spike-specific TCR breadth and depth both grew after two AZD1222 doses. White British people made up most donors, females outnumbered males, and clonal diversity was possibly underestimated.

V gave up 4 bases and J gave up 7 bases; unmatched junction bases: 4. Germline CDR1 reads SGHTA; CDR2 reads FQGNSA. The CDR3 totals 14 residues. For this clone: The antigen remains undetermined.

This TCR was recovered from an adult in good health. Source: peripheral blood, taken on day 0 of AZD1222 vaccination. The chain couples TRBV7-2 to TRBJ2-2, with TRBD1 identical over 9 bases. The CDR3 spells CASSSDRGGGELFF. In DNA, the CDR3 is TGTGCCAGCAGCTCCGACAGGGGGGGCGGGGAGCTGTTTTTT.